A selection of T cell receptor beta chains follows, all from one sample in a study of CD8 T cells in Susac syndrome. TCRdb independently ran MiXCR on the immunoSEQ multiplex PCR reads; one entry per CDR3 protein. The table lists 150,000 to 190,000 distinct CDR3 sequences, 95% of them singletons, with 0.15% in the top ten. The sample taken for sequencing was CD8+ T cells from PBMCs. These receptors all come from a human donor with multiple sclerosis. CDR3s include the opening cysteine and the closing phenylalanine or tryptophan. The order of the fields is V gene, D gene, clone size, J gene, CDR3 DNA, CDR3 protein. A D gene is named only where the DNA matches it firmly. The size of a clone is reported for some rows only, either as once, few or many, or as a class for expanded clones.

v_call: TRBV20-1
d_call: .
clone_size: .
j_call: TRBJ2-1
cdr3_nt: TGCAGTGCTAGTGGGGTCCTCGTGGAAGCGGAGAACTACAATGAGCAGTTCTTC
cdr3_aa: CSASGVLVEAENYNEQFF

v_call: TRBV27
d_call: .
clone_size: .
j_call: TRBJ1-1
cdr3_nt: TGTGCCAGCAGTTTAGCAGGGCTCACTGAAGCTTTCTTT
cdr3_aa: CASSLAGLTEAFF

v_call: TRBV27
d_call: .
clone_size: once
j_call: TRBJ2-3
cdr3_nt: TGTGCCAGCACCCTCGACCCGGTGGGTCGCGGGGATACGCAGTATTTT
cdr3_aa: CASTLDPVGRGDTQYF

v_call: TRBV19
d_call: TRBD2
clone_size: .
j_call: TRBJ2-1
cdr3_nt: TGTGCCAGTAGTGAAACCGGGAGGAACAATGAGCAGTTCTTC
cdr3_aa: CASSETGRNNEQFF

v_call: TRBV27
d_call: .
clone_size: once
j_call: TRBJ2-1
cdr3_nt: TGTGCCAGCTCTCTGCAGGGAATTTACAATGAGCAGTTCTTC
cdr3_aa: CASSLQGIYNEQFF

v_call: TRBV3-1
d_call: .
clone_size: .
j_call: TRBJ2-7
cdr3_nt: TGTGCCAGCAGCCTTAAAACCTCCTACGAGCAGTACTTC
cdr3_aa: CASSLKTSYEQYF

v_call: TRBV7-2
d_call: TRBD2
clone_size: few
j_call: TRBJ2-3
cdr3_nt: TGTGCCAGCAGCGGTAGCGGGGGGGCCACAGATACGCAGTATTTT
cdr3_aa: CASSGSGGATDTQYF

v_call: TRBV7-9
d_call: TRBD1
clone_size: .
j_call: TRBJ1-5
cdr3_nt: TGTGCCAGCAGCTTCGGGACAGGGATCAATCAGCCCCAGCATTTT
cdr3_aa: CASSFGTGINQPQHF

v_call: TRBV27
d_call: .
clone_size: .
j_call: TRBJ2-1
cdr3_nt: TGTGCCAGCAGTTTTTGGGGAGGAGTCTATGAGCAGTTCTTC
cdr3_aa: CASSFWGGVYEQFF

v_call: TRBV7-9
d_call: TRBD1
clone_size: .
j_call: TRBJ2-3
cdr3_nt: TGTGCCAGCAGCCGACAGGGGCGAGTGACAGATACGCAGTATTTT
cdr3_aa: CASSRQGRVTDTQYF

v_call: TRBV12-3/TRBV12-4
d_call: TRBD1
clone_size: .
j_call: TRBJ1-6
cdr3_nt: TGTGCCAGCGGGCCAGGGGGCGGAAATTCACCCCTCCACTTT
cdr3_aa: CASGPGGGNSPLHF

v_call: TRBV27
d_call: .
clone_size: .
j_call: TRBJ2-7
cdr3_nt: TGTGCCAGCAGCTACGCTGTCACTAACTACGAGCAGTACTTC
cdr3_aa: CASSYAVTNYEQYF

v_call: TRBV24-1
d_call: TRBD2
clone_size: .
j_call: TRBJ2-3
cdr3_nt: TGTGCCACCAGTAACCCAGCGGGGGGATCAGATACGCAGTATTTT
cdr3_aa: CATSNPAGGSDTQYF

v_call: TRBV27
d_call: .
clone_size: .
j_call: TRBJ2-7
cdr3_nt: TGTGCCAGCAGTTTGGGGACGGAGCAGTACTTC
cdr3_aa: CASSLGTEQYF